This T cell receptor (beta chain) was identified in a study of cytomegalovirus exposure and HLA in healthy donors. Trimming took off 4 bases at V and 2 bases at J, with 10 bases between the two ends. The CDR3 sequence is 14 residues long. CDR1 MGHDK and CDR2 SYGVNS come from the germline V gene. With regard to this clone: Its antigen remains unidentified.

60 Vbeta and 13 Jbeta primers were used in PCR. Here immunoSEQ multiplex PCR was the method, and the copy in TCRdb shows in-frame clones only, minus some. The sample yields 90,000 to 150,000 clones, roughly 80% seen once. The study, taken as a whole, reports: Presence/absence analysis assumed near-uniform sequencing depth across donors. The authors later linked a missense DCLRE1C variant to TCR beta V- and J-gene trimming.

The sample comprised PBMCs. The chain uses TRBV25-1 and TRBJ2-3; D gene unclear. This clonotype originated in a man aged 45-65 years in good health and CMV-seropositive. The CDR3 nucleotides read TGTGCCAGCAGTGTCGGCGGCTCCACAGATACGCAGTATTTT. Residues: CASSVGGSTDTQYF.